The source of this T cell receptor beta chain is a study of CD8+ T cells in alopecia areata (dated by TCRdb to about 2018). Context from the whole study: To study T cell clonal expansion in alopecia areata, the researchers applied high-throughput TCRbeta sequencing to both the C3H/HeJ mouse model and human patients. Human TCRbeta sequencing covered scalp tissue and sorted CD4+ and CD8+ peripheral blood T cells from patchy and totalis/universalis alopecia areata patients and healthy controls. Clonality in the scalp was compared among normal scalp (n=4), patchy alopecia areata scalp (n=8), and alopecia totalis/universalis scalp (n=8). RNA came from the PAXgene miRNA kit for fixed scalp, the miRNeasy kit for PBMCs, and the RNeasy kit for mouse skin. TCRbeta CDR3 regions were amplified by immunoSEQ multiplex PCR using 35 Vbeta forward and 13 Jbeta reverse primers.

The CDR3 spans 11 residues, from the cysteine through the phenylalanine. Just the 33-base CDR3 DNA is kept, in frame starting at base 1. V gives up 6 bases and J gives up 8 bases, and the segment between their germline ends measures 11 bases. CDR1 and CDR2 are drawn from the germline V gene: SQVTM, ANQGSEA. A note on this clone: Its target antigen remains unknown. Base qualities are not recorded, but no much larger clone differs from it by a single base.

PBMCs were isolated by density centrifugation and stained for CD3, CD4 and CD8, after which CD4+ and CD8+ T cells were sorted on a FACSAria. Scalp biopsies and blood samples were provided by unaffected controls. What the authors observed across the whole study: Shared TCR sequences between patients were less evident than in mice, which may be partly attributable to HLA diversity in the patient population. Lesional scalp, especially in alopecia totalis/universalis, showed higher clonality and more expanded CD8+ clones than normal scalp, suggesting antigenic drive. Scalp TCR repertoire analysis is complicated because resident alphabeta T cells in normal human skin are also sequenced, whereas mouse skin is dominated by gammadelta T cells.

Library preparation was by the immunoSEQ multiplex PCR assay. RNA was extracted from all samples and reverse transcribed into cDNA, which served as template for TCR sequencing. First-strand cDNA was synthesized with SuperScript III using a 2:1 mix of oligo-dT and random hexamers. Amplification bias was assessed with a synthetic immune receptor repertoire, and residual bias was removed computationally. In the paper's pipeline: Raw reads were preprocessed for error removal, and CDR3 was defined according to IMGT conventions as running from the conserved cysteine to phenylalanine. To get clonality, Shannon entropy was normalized by log2 of the number of productive unique TCRs and the result was subtracted from 1. CD4 or CD8 identity of scalp clones was inferred by cross-referencing scalp TCRbeta sequences with sorted blood CD4 and CD8 repertoires. TCRdb re-hosts the immuneACCESS table, in-frame sequences only. Its copies lack some clones; in the studies checked, an unresolved V gene accounts for under half of them, and the cause for the rest is not known. That table is the source of V, J and clone size, and D and trimming were worked out from the DNA. The sample includes about 150,000 clones, with about 54% observed a single time. Together, the top ten hold under 5.5% of the sample.

The rearrangement joined TRBV29-1 to TRBJ2-4; the D segment could be TRBD2, given 6 matching bases. The TCR was taken from a human donor in good health. Sequenced sample: CD4+ T cells sorted from blood. The DNA sequence is as follows: TGCAGCGTGGAGGGCCTGGACATTCAGTACTTC. It specifies CSVEGLDIQYF.